This TCR beta chain was observed in a study of cytomegalovirus exposure and HLA in healthy donors (dated by TCRdb to the late 2010s). In terms of the full investigation: According to an earlier analysis of 587 of the donors, 200 million or so T cells yielded over 100 million unique TCR beta sequences and around 280 Gb of sequence data. An early release that covered about 600 HLA-typed donors contained about 300 gigabases of sequencing data and around 80 million unique TCR sequences. The genetic ancestry cluster associated with self-reported Caucasian donors included 70% to 85% of the approximately 400 genotyped donors. The study aimed to test whether signatures of past pathogen exposure could be identified by cataloging public T cell receptors. Using immunosequencing, the study profiled T cell repertoires from 666 subjects and related those repertoires to cytomegalovirus serostatus. Besides the first cohort of about 730 subjects, a separate validation cohort made up of some 110 different subjects was used. The study combined high-throughput TCR immunosequencing, statistical association of individual TCRs with disease status, and machine learning to predict cytomegalovirus infection status. A later analysis re-examined previously published TCR beta repertoires from over 500 donors and added high-resolution HLA genotyping to investigate patterns of TCR occurrence. Rather than using new phenotypic data, the later analysis identified candidate immune exposures from TCR beta sequences and from how often those sequences occurred across donors. An earlier analysis of around 640 of the donors used high-throughput TCR beta sequencing to judge whether each TCR beta V gene segment behaved as functional or pseudogenic. Donor age, sex, ethnicity and CMV serostatus were compiled alongside the repertoire data. Genome-wide SNP genotypes for about three fifths of the 666 donors were used in a later genetic analysis, which treated that subset as a discovery cohort. Every repertoire in the discovery cohort had been generated on one and the same sequencing platform. Class I and class II HLA loci were covered by the typing at four-digit resolution. Typing coverage differed by locus: A, B, C, DRB1 and DQB1 were typed in roughly 629-640 donors, DQA1 in 522, DPA1 in 606, and DPB1 in just under 490. Because of strong linkage in the cohort, 4 to 6 DR-DQ haplotypes were treated as single units for association and clustering. Among a few hundred genotyped donors of the cohort, an average of 235,054 unique TCR beta nucleotide sequences were sequenced per donor, 15% to 20% of them non-productive.

Summary of the overall study and its limitations: Most TCR sequences were seen in very few donors, while some public TCRs were found in many individuals. Some 15 rarely observed V segments, including chromosome 9 orphons, were excluded from the earlier analysis of some 590 of the donors because counts were too low. In vitro tests confirmed that three of the cytomegalovirus-associated TCR beta chains recognize cytomegalovirus antigens. The cohort was sequenced for TCR beta chains only, and without alpha or paired-chain data the features that could be detected were limited. A later analysis found that TCR association rates varied across HLA loci, with DRB1 alleles showing the most associated TCRs and HLA-C alleles the fewest. A cluster of highly shared sequence variants was judged likely to represent a technical artifact of the sequencing pipeline. A later genetic analysis associated a missense DCLRE1C variant with V-gene and J-gene trimming of TCR beta chains, and an independent cohort replicated the association. Presence/absence analyses assumed roughly uniform sequencing depth across donors, an assumption that may not hold. A further reported finding was that TCR beta sequences accurately predicted the HLA-A and HLA-B alleles for most subjects in the first cohort. The authors suggested that the approach could potentially be generalized to other disease states and immunological phenotypes. Because HLA typing was unavailable for some donors at each locus, only the typed subset was used in association tests. Some IMGT-functional V segments, including TRBV6-2 and TRBV6-3, could not be told apart with the 87-base-pair reads, so those segments were excluded. When HLA alleles, especially DR and DQ, strongly co-occurred, attributing TCR associations to individual alleles was difficult. The study gave a list of roughly 150 TCR beta chains associated with cytomegalovirus. Linkage disequilibrium might explain the correlated functional status among segregating V segments, but an unknown experimental factor could not be ruled out. Immune exposure information for the cohort was limited to CMV serostatus. According to a later analysis, most CMV-associated TCR beta chains appeared to be HLA-restricted, and the HLA associations seemed to be driven largely by CMV exposure. Several of the top co-occurrence clusters appeared to be linked to parvovirus B19, influenza, CMV and Epstein-Barr virus, according to a later analysis. Compared with the 666-donor mean, donors in an Asian-associated ancestry cluster had fewer N-insertions in productive TCRs, according to a later genetic analysis. In a later analysis, HLA-associated TCR beta chains were found to be more clonally expanded and to have lower generation probabilities than equally common non-associated chains. In a later analysis, about 16,000 TCR beta sequences were associated with specific HLA alleles at a false discovery rate of 0.05. An earlier analysis of 587 of the donors showed that most TCR beta V segments appeared in productive rearrangements either about 87% or about 30% of the time, which broadly matched IMGT annotations. The classifier was reported to diagnose cytomegalovirus status with high specificity and sensitivity in both the original cohort and the validation cohort.

Compared with germline, V lacks 3 bases and J lacks 7 bases; bases without a gene match: 10. Its CDR3 holds 15 amino acids, cysteine through phenylalanine. The sequence is cut down to CDR3 DNA, 45 bases in frame from base 1. The germline V gene (reference sequence) provides CDR1 GTSNPN and CDR2 SVGIG. The cohort comprised several hundred healthy bone marrow donors. At the time of sampling, every cohort member was nominally healthy, though immune exposures that went unrecorded were likely present. The donor tested CMV seronegative, placing the donor among the 352 seronegative members of the cohort. Every donor gave a peripheral blood sample, and the peripheral blood mononuclear cells from that sample were used for TCR beta sequencing. Genomic DNA was extracted from the blood cell samples with the Qiagen DNeasy Blood Extraction Kit. A remark on this clone: What antigen it recognizes has not been identified. The sample holds no much larger clone one base away, and base qualities are not on file.

Receptor libraries were prepared by the immunoSEQ multiplex PCR assay. A mixture of 60 forward primers for TCR Vbeta segments and 13 reverse primers for TCR Jbeta segments was used in the multiplex PCR. A multiplex PCR assay on genomic DNA amplified the CDR3 region of rearranged TCR beta genes. The Illumina HiSeq System was used to sequence the amplified TCR beta libraries as 87-base-pair reads. On the authors' methods: A later analysis counted tens of millions of unique TCR beta chains across the approximately 700 repertoires, and around 9.9 million of these chains were shared by at least two donors. Raw reads were error-corrected and collapsed into unique sequences with a nearest-neighbor algorithm that merged closely related sequences to remove PCR and sequencing errors. Alignment of CDR3 sequences to IMGT reference sequences was used to assign V, D and J gene segments. For a sequence to be retained, a match of at least six nucleotides to both a V gene segment and a J gene segment was required. A rearrangement was called productive if the CDR3 had no stop codons and remained in frame with V and J, and every other rearrangement was called non-productive. Following IMGT convention, CDR3 was defined as the stretch from the second conserved V-encoded cysteine to the conserved J-encoded phenylalanine. The earlier analysis of some 550 of the donors excluded any sequence lacking an unambiguous match to a single V gene segment. In an earlier analysis of about 590 of the donors, a V segment was called functional when productive rearrangements were above 56.7%, and segregating when the standard deviation between donors exceeded 5%. A statistical classification framework was built to diagnose cytomegalovirus status from the catalog of TCR beta chain sequences. In a later analysis, V and J genes were assigned by comparing TCR nucleotide sequences against IMGT/GENE-DB human TR gene sequences. A later analysis assigned CDR3 sequences and most-parsimonious VDJ recombination scenarios with the TCRdist pipeline. A later analysis defined each TCR beta chain by its CDR3 amino acid sequence plus V-gene family, and excluded reads lacking a unique V-gene family. A later analysis removed 592 highly shared, low-generation-probability nucleotide sequences to deal with suspected cross-contamination and a sequencing artifact. In a later analysis, a clonal expansion index was calculated for each public chain from normalized within-repertoire ranks of inferred template counts. Generation probabilities in a later analysis came from a VDJ recombination model fitted to out-of-frame rearrangements, and those results were checked against IGoR. Hypergeometric tests were used in a later analysis to score TCR-TCR, TCR-HLA and TCR-CMV co-occurrence, with a repertoire-size bias correction applied to the TCR pairs. To estimate false discovery rates, a later analysis permuted the HLA or CMV assignments 20 times. A later analysis grouped co-occurring TCRs with DBSCAN, adding TCRdist sequence similarity when clustering within HLA-allele-positive subsets. Repertoires with fewer than 30,000 or more than 120,000 public chains were left out of co-occurrence clustering, as were about five repertoires with anomalous nucleotide sharing. Here the immuneACCESS table is served through TCRdb, limited to in-frame sequences with V and J called. Missing clones are a known gap in these copies; in checked studies unresolved V genes cover under half, and the rest lacks a known reason. That table is the source of V, J and clone size, and D and trimming were worked out from the DNA. Recorded for this sample are fewer than 200,000 clones; about 75% of them occurred a single time. The ten largest clones represent approximately 2% of the sample.

Recombination linked TRBV30 to TRBJ1-1; 11 bases in between match TRBD1. Sequencing was performed on PBMCs. The receptor was isolated from a female donor in good health and CMV-seronegative. This receptor carries the CDR3 CAWRDRGRGNSEAFF. The DNA is as follows: TGTGCCTGGAGGGACAGGGGGCGAGGGAATAGTGAAGCTTTCTTT.